This TCR beta chain was observed in a study of blood T cell repertoires in COVID-19. Looking at the study overall: Samples representing acute and convalescent COVID-19 were sourced from the United States, Italy and Spain. Sample material is recorded as cDNA or gDNA derived from T cells, B-cell-depleted T cells, or PBMCs.

Libraries were prepared by immunoSEQ multiplex PCR; TCRdb keeps only in-frame clonotypes and omits some of them. The sample records nearly 250,000 clones, roughly 83% being singletons. The CDR3 is made up of 14 amino acids. Trimming cost V 0 bases and J 4 bases, with 9 bases left between them. CDR1 is MNHEY and CDR2 is SVGEGT in the germline V gene. Sample: peripheral blood. This chain connects TRBV6-2 or TRBV6-3 to TRBJ1-1, with a possible D match to TRBD1 (6 bases). The sequence was obtained from a woman aged 80 or over with COVID-19, enrolled during active disease. CDR3 coding DNA: TGTGCCAGCAGTTACTCTGAACAGGGCACTGAAGCTTTCTTT. This codes for CASSYSEQGTEAFF.